Below are 28 T cell receptor beta chains sequenced from a single sample in a study of blood T cell repertoires in COVID-19. The protocol was immunoSEQ multiplex PCR, while the TCRdb copy is restricted to in-frame clones and leaves out a portion. This repertoire shows a few hundred thousand clones, more than 80% found once; its top ten account for about 3%. The sample consisted of peripheral blood. Receptors were obtained from a woman aged 25 to 45 with active or convalescent COVID-19.

The rearrangement joins TRBV11-2 to TRBJ2-7, with 11 bases matching TRBD1. Trimming cost V 5 bases and J 6 bases; bases outside gene matches: 9. The CDR3 sequence is 15 residues long. Per germline, CDR1 SGHAT and CDR2 FQNNGV. The CDR3 spells CASSAIRDRGSEQYF. The CDR3 nucleotides are TGTGCCAGCAGCGCCATCCGGGACAGGGGGTCCGAGCAGTACTTC.

Turning to this clone: The sample holds other DNA sequences that translate to the same CDR3. The chain recombines TRBV5-1 with TRBJ2-3; 14 nucleotides agree with TRBD2. V was pared by 4 bases and J by 0 bases, with 4 bases of the junction left unmatched. The CDR3 runs to 17 residues. Germline lookup yields CDR1 SGHRS and CDR2 YFSETQ. DNA for the CDR3: TGCGCCAGCAGCCTGGGACTAGCGGGGGCGAGCACAGATACGCAGTATTTT. Translating it yields CASSLGLAGASTDTQYF.

The rearrangement uses TRBV11-3 and TRBJ2-5, with D maybe TRBD2 (5 bases). Germline CDR1 SGHNT, CDR2 YENEEA. V was cut by 4 bases and J by 8 bases, with 8 bases left in between. The CDR3 is 11 residues long. The CDR3 region is CASSSGGTQYF. CDR3 nucleotides: TGTGCCAGCAGCTCCGGAGGAACCCAGTACTTC.

This chain links TRBV5-4 with TRBJ2-1; 9 bases match TRBD2. The germline V gene encodes CDR1 SGHNT and CDR2 YYREEE (reference sequence). V lost 3 bases, J lost 5 bases, and 3 bases stayed unmatched. This CDR3 has 14 residues. CDR3 sequence reads: CASSSPSGNNEQFF. CDR3 DNA sequence: TGTGCCAGCAGCTCGCCTAGCGGGAACAATGAGCAGTTCTTC.

The chain is built from TRBV15 and TRBJ1-5; 7 bases fit TRBD1. Germline assignment: CDR1 LNHNV and CDR2 YYDKDF (reference sequence). The CDR3 spans 15 residues. J lost 4 bases, V lost 1 base, and 4 bases had no gene match. The DNA for the CDR3 is TGTGCCACCAGCAGAGCACGACAGGGTAATCAGCCCCAGCATTTT. Its translation: CATSRARQGNQPQHF.

V gene TRBV6-6 combines with J gene TRBJ1-2; 11 bases agree with TRBD1. The germline V gene encodes CDR1 MNHNY and CDR2 SVGAGI (reference sequence). The CDR3 runs to 14 residues. Losses at the gene ends were 6 bases for V and 2 bases for J; bases not matched to a gene: 2. The CDR3 coding sequence is TGTGCCAGCAGAGGGACAGGGGGGAACTATGGCTACACCTTC. This encodes CASRGTGGNYGYTF.

The rearrangement links TRBV2 to TRBJ2-1, with TRBD1 matching over 9 bases. The CDR3 consists of 13 residues. The germline V gene has CDR1 SNHLY and CDR2 FYNNEI. Trimming removed 7 bases from V and 8 bases from J; junction bases left unmatched: 6. CDR3 coding DNA: TGTGCCAGCACAGGGGACAGGGAAGATGAGCAGTTCTTC. Protein sequence: CASTGDREDEQFF. Full variable domain (outside the CDR3, taken from reference TRBV2 and TRBJ2-1): EPEVTQTPSHQVTQMGQEVILRCVPISNHLYFYWYRQILGQKVEFLVSFYNNEISEKSEIFDDQFSVERPDGSNFTLKIRSTKLEDSAMYFCASTGDREDEQFFGPGTRLTVL.

The rearrangement joins TRBV28 to TRBJ2-1; 7 bases are shared with TRBD2. The CDR3 has 15 residues. Losses at the gene ends were 3 bases for V and 0 bases for J; bases not matched to a gene: 2. CDR1 is MDHEN, CDR2 SYDVKM, per germline. The CDR3 spells CASSLGGGSYNEQFF. The CDR3, as DNA: TGTGCCAGCAGTTTGGGCGGGGGCTCCTACAATGAGCAGTTCTTC. The variable domain in full, with the rest retrieved from reference TRBV28 and TRBJ2-1, is DVKVTQSSRYLVKRTGEKVFLECVQDMDHENMFWYRQDPGLGLRLIYFSYDVKMKEKGDIPEGYSVSREKKERFSLILESASTNQTSMYLCASSLGGGSYNEQFFGPGTRLTVL.

V usage is TRBV7-2 and J usage is TRBJ2-5, with 9 bases lining up with TRBD2. The V gene's germline CDR1 is SGHTA and CDR2 FQGNSA. The V segment lost 1 base and the J segment 3 bases; nucleotides outside the gene matches: 9. The CDR3 length is 17 residues. CDR3 sequence: CASSLGGAASGEETQYF. The CDR3 coding sequence is TGTGCCAGCAGCTTAGGGGGCGCGGCTAGCGGGGAAGAGACCCAGTACTTC.

The chain combines TRBV12-3 or TRBV12-4 with TRBJ1-1; D ambiguous. The CDR3 has 13 amino acids. V gave up 3 bases and J gave up 0 bases, with 5 bases separating them. The CDR3 bases are TGTGCCAGCAGTTTTTCCATGAACACTGAAGCTTTCTTT. It is translated as CASSFSMNTEAFF.

V and J are TRBV9 and TRBJ1-1; D remains ambiguous. Trimming cost V 0 bases and J 1 base, with 10 bases left between them. Germline V gene lookup returns CDR1 SGDLS and CDR2 YYNGEE. This CDR3 comprises 15 residues. CDR3 nucleotides: TGTGCCAGCAGCGTAGGCTTGAGGGAGAACACTGAAGCTTTCTTT. It translates to CASSVGLRENTEAFF. Filled out from reference TRBV9 and TRBJ1-1, the complete variable domain reads DSGVTQTPKHLITATGQRVTLRCSPRSGDLSVYWYQQSLDQGLQFLIQYYNGEERAKGNILERFSAQQFPDLHSELNLSSLELGDSALYFCASSVGLRENTEAFFGQGTRLTVV.

This chain's CDR3 is CASSYYASGGYYEQYF. The CDR3 DNA reads as TGTGCCAGCAGTTATTACGCTAGCGGGGGATACTACGAGCAGTACTTC. This chain uses TRBV6-5 with TRBJ2-7; 10 positions match TRBD2. Losses at the gene ends were 3 bases for V and 3 bases for J; bases not matched to a gene: 8. The CDR3 loop spans 16 amino acids. Germline-derived CDR1 and CDR2 are MNHEY and SVGAGI.

This clone appeared a single time. The chain recombines TRBV2 with TRBJ2-6, with unresolved D. The V end was cut by 6 bases, the J end by 4 bases, with 7 bases between. This CDR3 region has 13 residues. Germline V lookup: CDR1 SNHLY, CDR2 FYNNEI. In nucleotides, the CDR3 is TGTGCCAGCAGGACATCCGGGGCCAACGTCCTGACTTTC. Its protein is CASRTSGANVLTF.

The chain joins TRBV19 to TRBJ2-3; TRBD2 is a possible D gene (5 bases). The V end was cut by 3 bases, the J end by 0 bases, with 10 bases between. Germline V lookup: CDR1 LNHDA, CDR2 SQIVND (reference sequence). This CDR3 is built from 15 residues. CDR3 in DNA: TGTGCCAGTAGTATCTTATCGGGAAGCACAGATACGCAGTATTTT. Translated: CASSILSGSTDTQYF.

V and J are TRBV6-5 and TRBJ2-7, with D hard to call. V lost 7 bases to trimming and J lost 2 bases, with 12 bases between them. From germline, CDR1 is MNHEY and CDR2 SVGAGI. CDR3 size: 13 residues. The CDR3 here is CASILSVPYEQYF. DNA of the CDR3: TGTGCCAGCATTTTGTCTGTCCCCTACGAGCAGTACTTC.

The chain combines TRBV5-1 with TRBJ2-5, with D possibly being TRBD1 (5 bases). V lost 4 bases to trimming and J lost 3 bases, with 16 bases between them. From germline, CDR1 is SGHRS and CDR2 YFSETQ. The CDR3 is 15 amino acids. The CDR3: CASSTAGPREETQYF. In nucleotides, the CDR3 is TGCGCCAGCAGCACCGCAGGGCCCCGGGAAGAGACCCAGTACTTC.

The genes are TRBV30 and TRBJ2-3; perhaps TRBD2 as D (6 bases). In germline, CDR1 is GTSNPN, CDR2 SVGIG (reference sequence). The CDR3 runs to 16 residues. V shed 0 bases and J shed 0 bases, with 13 bases lying between them. The CDR3 loop reads CAWSVLGGRSTDTQYF. The CDR3 coding sequence is TGTGCCTGGAGTGTACTGGGGGGAAGGAGCACAGATACGCAGTATTTT.

The chain carries TRBV15 and TRBJ1-1; D unclear. The CDR3 consists of 14 residues. Trimming shortened V by 3 bases and J by 2 bases, and 10 bases separated the two germline ends. Germline loops: CDR1 LNHNV, CDR2 YYDKDF (reference sequence). The CDR3, as DNA: TGTGCCACCAGCAGGGAGCACACCAACACTGAAGCTTTCTTT. This sequence encodes CATSREHTNTEAFF.

This sequence joins TRBV5-4 and TRBJ2-3; 9 bases line up with TRBD2. This CDR3 has 16 residues. V lost 2 bases, J lost 3 bases, and 7 bases stayed unmatched. The germline gives CDR1 SGHNT, CDR2 YYREEE (reference sequence). The CDR3 coding sequence is TGTGCCAGCAGCTTACGGCGGGGGGGCCGGACAGATACGCAGTATTTT. Its protein is CASSLRRGGRTDTQYF. Full variable domain (remainder filled in from reference TRBV5-4 and TRBJ2-3): ETGVTQSPTHLIKTRGQQVTLRCSSQSGHNTVSWYQQALGQGPQFIFQYYREEENGRGNFPPRFSGLQFPNYSSELNVNALELDDSALYLCASSLRRGGRTDTQYFGPGTRLTVL.

This clone is a singleton in its sample. The chain is built from TRBV21-1 and TRBJ2-4; the table's D call TRBD2 went unverified against the DNA. TRBV21-1 is listed as a pseudogene. The CDR3 contains 18 residues. The CDR3 DNA reads TGTGCCAGCAGCAAAAAAAACACTAGCGGGGGACACAAAAACATTCAGTACTTC. It specifies CASSKKNTSGGHKNIQYF.

Only one count was recorded for this clone. This chain links TRBV6-5 with TRBJ1-1, with a weak D call TRBD1 (5 bases). Germline CDR1 reads MNHEY; CDR2 reads SVGAGI. Trimming shortened V by 5 bases and J by 6 bases, and 13 bases separated the two germline ends. The CDR3 has 13 residues. The CDR3 reads CASSRGDEAEAFF. The CDR3 region has the DNA TGTGCCAGCAGTCGGGGGGACGAGGCTGAAGCTTTCTTT.

This clone was detected only a few times. This chain links TRBV7-9 with TRBJ1-4; D unresolved. The V gene's germline CDR1 is SEHNR and CDR2 FQNEAQ (reference sequence). The CDR3 extends over 13 amino acids. The V end lost 4 bases, the J end lost 5 bases, and 8 bases lay between the germline ends. As DNA, the CDR3 is TGTGCCAGCAGCTGGAGAGACAATGAAAAACTGTTTTTT. It specifies CASSWRDNEKLFF.

This chain connects TRBV19 to TRBJ2-1; no reliable D call. V was pared by 6 bases and J by 0 bases, with 18 bases between. Germline CDR1 is LNHDA and CDR2 is SQIVND (reference sequence). The CDR3 covers 17 residues. The CDR3 DNA sequence: TGTGCCAGTAGGATCCGCGGAGCGAACCCCTCCTACAATGAGCAGTTCTTC. Amino acid sequence: CASRIRGANPSYNEQFF.

This chain joins TRBV28 and TRBJ2-1; possibly TRBD1 for D (6 bases). The CDR3 runs to 15 residues. Germline V lookup: CDR1 MDHEN, CDR2 SYDVKM. Between the trimmed V and J ends, which lost 3 bases and 1 base, there was a span of 10 bases. The CDR3 DNA reads TGTGCCAGCAGTTTTACAGGGTTTTCCTACAATGAGCAGTTCTTC. This gives the protein CASSFTGFSYNEQFF.

The chain joins TRBV19 to TRBJ2-3, with a tentative D call TRBD2 (6 bases). The CDR3 covers 13 residues. The V end was cut by 6 bases, the J end by 1 base, with 8 bases between. The germline V gene encodes CDR1 LNHDA and CDR2 SQIVND (reference sequence). This CDR3 is CASRRDGTDTQYF. The CDR3 DNA sequence: TGTGCCAGTAGGCGGGACGGCACAGATACGCAGTATTTT. The full variable domain, its missing parts supplied by reference TRBV19 and TRBJ2-3, is DGGITQSPKYLFRKEGQNVTLSCEQNLNHDAMYWYRQDPGQGLRLIYYSQIVNDFQKGDIAEGYSVSREKKESFPLTVTSAQKNPTAFYLCASRRDGTDTQYFGPGTRLTVL.

This chain links TRBV25-1 with TRBJ1-5; 8 positions match TRBD1. Germline-derived CDR1 and CDR2 are MGHDK and SYGVNS. J lost 4 bases, V lost 4 bases, and 12 bases had no gene match. This CDR3 has 17 amino acids. CDR3 in DNA: TGTGCCAGCAGTGTTACACAGGGGGGAAAGGAAAATCAGCCCCAGCATTTT. Encoded protein: CASSVTQGGKENQPQHF.

The rearrangement links TRBV28 to TRBJ2-2; TRBD2 might be the D (5 bases). Germline CDR1 and CDR2: MDHEN and SYDVKM. The CDR3 has 16 amino acids. V was shortened by 6 bases and J by 6 bases, with 20 bases between the two germline ends. The CDR3 nucleotides are TGTGCCAGCAGCAGAAGAGGACTGGCCCGTCCCGGGGAGCTGTTTTTT. Translating gives CASSRRGLARPGELFF.

The rearrangement links TRBV6-5 to TRBJ1-3; 9 nucleotides agree with TRBD1. J was trimmed by 1 base and V by 6 bases; bases with no gene match: 4. The germline CDR1 and CDR2 sequences are MNHEY and SVGAGI. The CDR3 is made up of 15 amino acids. The CDR3 DNA is TGTGCCAGCAGATCCGACAGGGGGTCTGGAAACACCATATATTTT. Protein product: CASRSDRGSGNTIYF.